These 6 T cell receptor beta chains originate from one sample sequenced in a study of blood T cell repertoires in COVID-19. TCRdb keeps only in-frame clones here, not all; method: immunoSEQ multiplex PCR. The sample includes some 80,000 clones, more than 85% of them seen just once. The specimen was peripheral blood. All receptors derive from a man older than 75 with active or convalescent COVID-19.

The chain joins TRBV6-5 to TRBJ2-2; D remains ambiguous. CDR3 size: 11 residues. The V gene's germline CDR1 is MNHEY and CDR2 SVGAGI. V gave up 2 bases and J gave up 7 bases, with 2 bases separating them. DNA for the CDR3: TGTGCCAGCAGTTACCTCGGGGAGCTGTTTTTT. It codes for CASSYLGELFF.

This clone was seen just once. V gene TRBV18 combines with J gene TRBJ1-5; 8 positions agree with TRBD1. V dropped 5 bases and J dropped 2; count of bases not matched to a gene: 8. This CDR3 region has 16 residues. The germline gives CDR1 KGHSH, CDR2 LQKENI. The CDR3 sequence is CASSAQGAAGNQPQHF. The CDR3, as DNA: TGTGCCAGCTCAGCCCAGGGGGCCGCGGGCAATCAGCCCCAGCATTTT.

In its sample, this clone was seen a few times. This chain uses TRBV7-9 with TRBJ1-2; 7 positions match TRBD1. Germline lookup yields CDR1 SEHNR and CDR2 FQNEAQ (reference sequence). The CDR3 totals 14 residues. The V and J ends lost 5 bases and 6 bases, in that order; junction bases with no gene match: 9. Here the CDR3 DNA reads TGTGCCAGCAGCCCACAGGGGCGGGAGGATGGCTACACCTTC. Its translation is CASSPQGREDGYTF.

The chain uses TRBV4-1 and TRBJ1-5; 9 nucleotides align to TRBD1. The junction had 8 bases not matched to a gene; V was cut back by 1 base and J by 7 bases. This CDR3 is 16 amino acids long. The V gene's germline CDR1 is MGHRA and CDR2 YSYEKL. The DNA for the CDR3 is TGCGCCAGCAGCCAAGTTGGGACAGGGAGGGACCAGCCCCAGCATTTT. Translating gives CASSQVGTGRDQPQHF.

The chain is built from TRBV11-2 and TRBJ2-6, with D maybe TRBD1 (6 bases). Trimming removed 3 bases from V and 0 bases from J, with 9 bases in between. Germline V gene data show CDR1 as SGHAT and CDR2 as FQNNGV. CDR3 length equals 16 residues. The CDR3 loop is CASSFGTPSGANVLTF. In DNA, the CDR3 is TGTGCCAGCAGCTTCGGGACACCCTCTGGGGCCAACGTCCTGACTTTC.

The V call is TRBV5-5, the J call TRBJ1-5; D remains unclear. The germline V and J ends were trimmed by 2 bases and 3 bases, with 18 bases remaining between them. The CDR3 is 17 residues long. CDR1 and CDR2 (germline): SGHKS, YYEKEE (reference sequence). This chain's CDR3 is CASSLARTDGYNQPQHF. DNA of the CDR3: TGTGCCAGCAGCTTAGCCCGGACTGACGGGTACAATCAGCCCCAGCATTTT.